These T cell receptor beta chains were read from a single sample in a study of blood T cell repertoires in COVID-19. The method was immunoSEQ multiplex PCR; TCRdb's version includes in-frame clones alone and lacks a portion of them. The table includes 390,000 or so clones, about nine tenths detected once. The sequenced sample was peripheral blood. The source is a woman aged 25-40 years with active or convalescent COVID-19. The CDR3 runs from the conserved cysteine through the conserved F or W. A D gene is named only where the DNA matches it firmly. Rows give clone size only sometimes, using once, few, many, or a class for an expanded clone.

TRBJ2-3	TRBD2	TRBV4-1	NA	CASSQVTSGTDTQYF	TGCGCCAGCAGCCAAGTCACTAGCGGCACAGATACGCAGTATTTT
TRBJ1-2	TRBD1	TRBV6-2/TRBV6-3	NA	CASSTRTGPEHGYTF	TGTGCCAGCAGTACAAGGACAGGGCCCGAACATGGCTACACCTTC
TRBJ1-4	TRBD1	TRBV6-6	once	CASSDRDRGPGKLFF	TGTGCCAGCTCCGACCGGGACAGGGGGCCGGGAAAACTGTTTTTT
TRBJ1-1	NA	TRBV7-9	once	CASSLASGHPGYSEAFF	TGTGCCAGCAGCTTAGCCTCGGGACACCCCGGATACTCTGAAGCTTTCTTT
TRBJ2-1	NA	TRBV24-1	NA	CATSDPRGNNEQFF	TGTGCCACCAGTGACCCTAGGGGGAACAATGAGCAGTTCTTC
TRBJ2-7	NA	TRBV3-1/TRBV3-2	NA	CASSQGSSRSLREQYF	TGTGCCAGCAGCCAAGGATCTAGCAGATCCCTCCGGGAGCAGTACTTC
TRBJ2-1	NA	TRBV11-2	NA	CASSSPDAWEAEQFF	TGTGCCAGCAGCTCCCCCGACGCGTGGGAGGCTGAGCAGTTCTTC
TRBJ2-7	NA	TRBV6-6	NA	CASGTPYEQYF	TGTGCCAGCGGGACTCCCTACGAGCAGTACTTC
TRBJ1-2	NA	TRBV3-1/TRBV3-2	NA	CASSQDPQQDASYTF	TGTGCCAGCAGCCAAGATCCCCAACAGGATGCTAGCTACACCTTC
TRBJ2-1	NA	TRBV5-6	NA	CASSLSHEQFF	TGTGCCAGCAGCTTAAGCCATGAGCAGTTCTTC
TRBJ1-1	NA	TRBV14	NA	CASSQAGPPKRTEAFF	TGTGCCAGCAGCCAGGCGGGCCCTCCCAAGAGGACTGAAGCTTTCTTT
TRBJ2-1	NA	TRBV6-2/TRBV6-3	NA	CASSHQASSYNEQFF	TGTGCCAGCAGTCATCAGGCGAGCTCCTACAATGAGCAGTTCTTC
TRBJ1-2	NA	TRBV6-5	NA	CASSYTLQGLSGYTF	TGTGCCAGCAGTTACACGCTACAGGGATTGTCCGGCTACACCTTC
TRBJ1-1	NA	TRBV5-6	NA	CASSFRGATEAFF	TGTGCCAGCAGCTTCCGCGGAGCCACTGAAGCTTTCTTT
TRBJ1-1	TRBD1	TRBV2	few	CASSELSQGDTEAFF	TGTGCCAGCAGTGAGTTGTCGCAGGGGGACACTGAAGCTTTCTTT
TRBJ1-2	NA	TRBV10-3	once	CAISENRERYTF	TGTGCCATCAGTGAGAATCGGGAGCGCTACACCTTC
TRBJ1-5	NA	TRBV6-6	NA	CASSPGEGGWYQPQHF	TGTGCCAGCAGCCCCGGGGAGGGTGGTTGGTATCAGCCCCAGCATTTT
TRBJ1-3	TRBD1	TRBV10-3	NA	CATGQGASGNTIYF	TGTGCCACCGGACAGGGGGCCTCTGGAAACACCATATATTTT
TRBJ2-1	TRBD2	TRBV5-1	NA	CASSLDVAGNNEQFF	TGCGCCAGCAGCTTGGATGTAGCGGGCAACAATGAGCAGTTCTTC
TRBJ1-5	TRBD1	TRBV28	NA	CASRDRGPSNQPQHF	TGTGCCAGCAGGGACAGGGGTCCTAGCAATCAGCCCCAGCATTTT
TRBJ1-2	NA	TRBV7-9	few	CASSWGGAHYGYTF	TGTGCCAGCAGCTGGGGGGGCGCCCACTATGGCTACACCTTC
TRBJ1-5	TRBD1	TRBV4-2	NA	CASSQEGGSNQPQHF	TGTGCCAGCAGCCAAGAAGGGGGCAGCAATCAGCCCCAGCATTTT
TRBJ2-2	TRBD1	TRBV10-3	NA	CAISESRQGEAGELFF	TGTGCCATCAGTGAGTCGAGGCAGGGGGAAGCCGGGGAGCTGTTTTTT
TRBJ2-1	NA	TRBV5-6	NA	CASSLPGVDHNEQFF	TGTGCCAGCAGCTTACCAGGGGTAGATCACAATGAGCAGTTCTTC
TRBJ1-3	NA	TRBV29-1	NA	CSVRDSGNTIYF	TGCAGCGTTCGGGACTCGGGAAACACCATATATTTT
TRBJ2-5	TRBD1	TRBV3-1/TRBV3-2	NA	CASSRNGDRQETQYF	TGTGCCAGCAGCCGGAACGGGGACAGACAAGAGACCCAGTACTTC
TRBJ1-1	NA	TRBV30	few	CAWIRGNTNTEAFF	TGTGCCTGGATTCGAGGGAATACTAACACTGAAGCTTTCTTT
TRBJ1-1	NA	TRBV29-1	NA	CSVRLVTEAFF	TGCAGCGTCAGACTGGTGACTGAAGCTTTCTTT
TRBJ1-2	NA	TRBV7-9	NA	CASSLESGEFGYGYTF	TGTGCCAGCAGCTTGGAATCAGGGGAGTTTGGCTATGGCTACACCTTC
TRBJ1-1	NA	TRBV30	NA	CAWSVRGVMNTEAFF	TGTGCCTGGAGTGTACGGGGGGTAATGAACACTGAAGCTTTCTTT
TRBJ2-7	TRBD1	TRBV27	NA	CASSARTGDTYEQYF	TGTGCCAGCAGTGCGAGAACAGGGGATACCTACGAGCAGTACTTC
TRBJ2-7	NA	TRBV3-1/TRBV3-2	NA	CASSDTSNYEQYF	TGTGCCAGCAGCGACACAAGTAACTACGAGCAGTACTTC
TRBJ2-5	NA	TRBV11-2	NA	CASSPTGYRQETQYF	TGTGCCAGCAGCCCCACGGGGTACCGGCAGGAGACCCAGTACTTC
TRBJ2-3	TRBD2	TRBV5-1	NA	CASSTGTSGGALDTQYF	TGCGCCAGCAGCACCGGGACTAGCGGGGGGGCCTTGGATACGCAGTATTTT
TRBJ2-1	NA	TRBV30	NA	CAWSNGGDNEQFF	TGTGCCTGGAGTAACGGCGGGGACAATGAGCAGTTCTTC
TRBJ2-1	TRBD2	TRBV30	NA	CAWSLADAYNEQFF	TGTGCCTGGAGCCTAGCGGATGCCTACAATGAGCAGTTCTTC
TRBJ2-1	TRBD2	TRBV10-3	NA	CAILADSYNEQFF	TGTGCCATACTAGCGGACTCCTACAATGAGCAGTTCTTC
TRBJ2-1	TRBD2	TRBV7-6	NA	CASSFLAGGTNEQFF	TGTGCCAGCAGCTTTCTAGCGGGGGGCACCAATGAGCAGTTCTTC
TRBJ2-7	TRBD1	TRBV19	NA	CASSTGTGKVLGEQYF	TGTGCCAGTAGTACGGGGACAGGGAAGGTACTGGGCGAGCAGTACTTC
TRBJ2-7	NA	TRBV7-9	NA	CASSFGIIYEQYF	TGTGCCAGCAGTTTCGGTATTATCTACGAGCAGTACTTC
TRBJ1-1	NA	TRBV5-1	NA	CASSEIAGMNTEAFF	TGCGCCAGCAGCGAGATCGCAGGAATGAACACTGAAGCTTTCTTT
TRBJ2-6	TRBD2	TRBV27	NA	CASSLRLAGPVVLTF	TGTGCCAGCAGTTTAAGACTAGCGGGGCCCGTCGTCCTGACTTTC
TRBJ2-7	TRBD2	TRBV3-1/TRBV3-2	NA	CASSQRPGTSGGGYEQYF	TGTGCCAGCAGCCAAAGACCCGGGACTAGCGGGGGGGGCTACGAGCAGTACTTC
TRBJ1-6	NA	TRBV7-9	NA	CASSRLSSYNSPLHF	TGTGCCAGCAGTCGTCTAAGCTCCTATAATTCACCCCTCCACTTT
TRBJ1-3	NA	TRBV29-1	NA	CSVEDGSGNTIYF	TGCAGCGTTGAAGACGGTAGTGGAAACACCATATATTTT
TRBJ2-3	NA	TRBV4-1	NA	CASSHDQDRPTDTQYF	TGCGCCAGCAGCCACGATCAGGACAGACCCACAGATACGCAGTATTTT
TRBJ2-5	NA	TRBV24-1	NA	CATSGVGQSPPETQYF	TGTGCCACCAGTGGTGTCGGACAGAGCCCCCCAGAGACCCAGTACTTC
TRBJ2-2	NA	TRBV5-1	NA	CASSLVGNPGELFF	TGCGCCAGCAGCTTGGTCGGGAATCCCGGGGAGCTGTTTTTT
TRBJ2-3	TRBD2	TRBV5-1	NA	CASSLAFPGLAGLGSTDTQYF	TGCGCCAGCAGCTTGGCCTTTCCGGGACTAGCGGGGTTGGGGAGCACAGATACGCAGTATTTT
TRBJ1-2	TRBD1	TRBV5-6	few	CASSPTGGNYGYTF	TGTGCCAGCAGCCCGACAGGGGGCAACTATGGCTACACCTTC
TRBJ1-5	TRBD1	TRBV5-1	NA	CASSWGTASNQPQHF	TGCGCCAGCAGCTGGGGGACAGCGAGCAATCAGCCCCAGCATTTT
TRBJ1-2	NA	TRBV10-2	NA	CATGQLTYGYTF	TGCGCCACAGGACAGTTGACCTATGGCTACACCTTC